The next 16 T cell receptor beta chains were all read from a single sample in a study of T cell changes during pregnancy in multiple sclerosis. Clones were sequenced by immunoSEQ multiplex PCR, and TCRdb holds only the in-frame ones, with some missing. The sample records 100,000 or so clones, around 94% being singletons. The starting material was peripheral blood, obtained after pregnancy. All receptors derive from a female donor in good health, enrolled as a control in a pregnancy study.

The gene calls are TRBV4-2 and TRBJ2-3, with TRBD2 matching over 12 bases. CDR3 length: 18 amino acids. Germline CDR1 reads LGHNA; CDR2 reads YNFKEQ. Losses at the gene ends were 0 bases for V and 6 bases for J; bases not matched to a gene: 10. The DNA of the CDR3 is TGTGCCAGCAGCCAAGAAGCCCTAGCGGGAGGGCCATGGGATACGCAGTATTTT. Translated: CASSQEALAGGPWDTQYF.

The CDR3 here is CASSNRPRKCEQYF. The CDR3 DNA sequence: TGTGCCAGCAGCAATCGACCGAGGAAGTGCGAGCAGTACTTC. The chain uses TRBV21-1 and TRBJ2-7; whether TRBD2, the table's D call, matches the DNA was not checked. TRBV21-1 is designated a pseudogene. The CDR3 spans 14 residues.

The V and J genes are TRBV7-2 and TRBJ2-1; D might be TRBD2 (5 bases). V was clipped by 2 bases and J by 9 bases, with 11 bases between them. Germline V lookup: CDR1 SGHTA, CDR2 FQGNSA. The CDR3 totals 13 residues. CDR3 sequence reads: CASSLRGRGEQFF. CDR3 bases: TGTGCCAGCAGCTTAAGAGGGCGAGGTGAGCAGTTCTTC.

This rearrangement joins TRBV29-1 to TRBJ2-5, with D possibly matching TRBD2 (5 bases). This CDR3 spans 12 amino acids. Trimming stripped 5 bases from V and 0 bases from J, with 7 bases between. Germline CDR1 is SQVTM and CDR2 is ANQGSEA. CDR3 residues: CSVTGNQETQYF. The DNA for the CDR3 is TGCAGCGTTACCGGGAACCAAGAGACCCAGTACTTC.

The chain employs TRBV5-1 and TRBJ2-7; 10 nucleotides align to TRBD2. CDR1 is SGHRS and CDR2 is YFSETQ in the germline V gene. The CDR3 has 15 residues. V was pared by 2 bases and J by 0 bases, with 2 bases of the junction left unmatched. Written as DNA, the CDR3 is TGCGCCAGCAGCTTACGACTAGCGGGCTCCTACGAGCAGTACTTC. Protein product: CASSLRLAGSYEQYF.

This clone was detected once. V and J are TRBV6-1 and TRBJ1-5; D is undetermined. CDR3 size: 15 residues. The V gene's germline CDR1 is MNHNS and CDR2 SASEGT. V was trimmed by 7 bases and J by 0 bases, leaving 13 bases between them. CDR3 amino acids: CASTLIQDSNQPQHF. As DNA, the CDR3 is TGTGCCAGCACCCTAATTCAGGATAGCAATCAGCCCCAGCATTTT.

CDR3 sequence: CASSARTSEYNEQFF. The CDR3 coding sequence is TGCGCCAGCAGCGCAAGGACTAGCGAGTACAATGAGCAGTTCTTC. This chain uses TRBV5-1 with TRBJ2-1; 9 bases match TRBD2. The J segment lost 4 bases and the V segment lost 4 bases, leaving 6 bases of the junction unmatched. The CDR3 covers 15 residues. The germline V gene has CDR1 SGHRS and CDR2 YFSETQ.

The V call is TRBV19, the J call TRBJ2-2; TRBD1 matches at 7 bases. Germline V gives CDR1 LNHDA, CDR2 SQIVND (reference sequence). The length of the CDR3 is 14 residues. Trimming took 4 bases from V and 4 from J; bases not matched to a gene: 3. The CDR3 here is CASSTTGATGELFF. The CDR3 nucleotides are TGTGCCAGTAGTACCACAGGGGCCACCGGGGAGCTGTTTTTT.

The chain is built from TRBV5-4 and TRBJ1-2; the D gene is possibly TRBD1 (6 bases). The CDR3 loop spans 13 amino acids. Looked up from germline, CDR1 is SGHNT and CDR2 is YYREEE (reference sequence). Trimming removed 0 bases from V and 7 bases from J, with 10 bases in between. This CDR3 reads CASSLDGGAGYTF. The CDR3 DNA is TGTGCCAGCAGCTTGGATGGGGGCGCTGGCTACACCTTC.

The chain recombines TRBV28 with TRBJ2-7; perhaps TRBD1 as D (6 bases). The V end was cut by 6 bases, the J end by 7 bases, with 25 bases between. The CDR3 extends over 16 amino acids. Per the germline V gene, CDR1 is MDHEN and CDR2 is SYDVKM. The CDR3 DNA reads TGTGCCAGCAGACCTACCCTACCGGGACAAAGAGGGGAGCAGTACTTC. Encoded protein: CASRPTLPGQRGEQYF.

This clone has just one count. The CDR3 sequence is CASSPPGLARSYNEQFF. DNA for the CDR3: TGTGCCAGCAGCCCGCCAGGACTAGCAAGATCCTACAATGAGCAGTTCTTC. The chain employs TRBV4-2 and TRBJ2-1; TRBD2 matches 8 bases. V shed 4 bases, J shed 1 base, and the junction held 9 bases outside the gene matches. In germline, CDR1 is LGHNA, CDR2 YNFKEQ. There are 17 residues in the CDR3.

The chain is built from TRBV6-1 and TRBJ2-2; no definite D call. CDR1 is MNHNS and CDR2 is SASEGT in the germline V gene. The V end was cut by 3 bases, the J end by 0 bases, with 8 bases between. CDR3 length equals 15 residues. CDR3 nucleotide sequence: TGTGCCAGCAGTGAGGGCAGAGCGAACACCGGGGAGCTGTTTTTT. Its translation is CASSEGRANTGELFF.

The chain links TRBV4-2 to TRBJ2-1, with TRBD2 matching 13 bases. With 4 bases clipped from V and 5 bases from J, the junction kept 8 bases outside the gene matches. In germline, CDR1 is LGHNA, CDR2 YNFKEQ. The CDR3 covers 17 residues. CDR3 residues: CASSLDVGTSGNNEQFF. In DNA, the CDR3 is TGTGCCAGCAGCCTTGATGTCGGGACTAGCGGGAACAATGAGCAGTTCTTC.

This chain links TRBV6-4 with TRBJ2-7; TRBD2 aligns across 10 bases. The CDR3 consists of 16 residues. The V gene end was trimmed by 6 bases and the J gene end by 5 bases; junction bases not matched to a gene: 13. CDR1 and CDR2 (germline): MRHNA, SNTAGT. CDR3 protein: CASRIKALAGSNEQYF. CDR3 DNA: TGTGCCAGCAGAATAAAAGCACTAGCGGGATCGAACGAGCAGTACTTC.

This chain connects TRBV28 to TRBJ2-7; D is possibly TRBD1 (6 bases). Trimming cost V 6 bases and J 0 bases, with 15 bases left between them. The CDR3 totals 15 residues. Germline loops: CDR1 MDHEN, CDR2 SYDVKM. As DNA, the CDR3 is TGTGCCAGCAGCCCCAGGGGAAGGAGCTCCTACGAGCAGTACTTC. Its protein product is CASSPRGRSSYEQYF.

The rearrangement links TRBV11-3 to TRBJ2-1, with D possibly being TRBD2 (5 bases). This CDR3 has 16 amino acids. Germline V gene lookup returns CDR1 SGHNT and CDR2 YENEEA. V lost 1 base and J 8 bases, leaving 18 bases between the germline ends. CDR3 in DNA: TGTGCCAGCAGCTTAGGATTGAGGGATATGAGTGATGAGCAGTTCTTC. Translating gives CASSLGLRDMSDEQFF.